This T cell receptor (beta chain) was sequenced for a study of identical twins. This clonotype turned up a few times. TCRdb independently ran MiXCR on the 5' RACE reads; one entry per CDR3 protein. The sample lists around 690,000 distinct CDR3 sequences; about 20% were seen once. The CDR3 runs 14 residues. Unmatched junction bases numbered 2, after V lost 2 bases and J lost 0 bases. CDR1 and CDR2 (germline): SGDLS, YYNGEE. The same sample was also studied in work on T cells expressing NK-cell markers. From that second work: Seven of the eight sequenced donors were classified as HCMV-seropositive, and one was classified as seronegative. About six donors carried dominant NKG2C+ clonotypes that made up about 1.0-7.5% of their CD8+ T cells. For a handful of donors, these clonotypes were likewise the leading ones in the CD3+CD56-NKG2C+ fraction.

The clonotype originates from a woman between 18 and 29 years old in good health. The source material was PBMCs. V and J are TRBV9 and TRBJ2-7; 7 bases match TRBD2. The CDR3 nucleotides read TGTGCCAGCAGCGTCGGGACTAACTCCTACGAGCAGTACTTC. Translation gives CASSVGTNSYEQYF.